This paragraph covers one T cell receptor beta chain sequence. Treatment defined: approximately 18 received Ad26.COV2.S at low or high dose, single or two shots; roughly 5 received placebo; per-sample allocation not given. Each sample was drawn 63 days after the first injection (of vaccine or placebo). Repertoires were generated with immunoSEQ multiplex PCR, while TCRdb's copy carries only in-frame clones and drops some. The sample records fewer than 900,000 clones, about 89% being singletons. This sample is part of a study of Ad26.COV2.S vaccination and SARS-CoV-2 variants. Germline V lookup: CDR1 GTSNPN, CDR2 SVGIG (reference sequence). The CDR3 totals 15 residues. The V end lost 2 bases, the J end lost 3 bases, and 13 bases lay between the germline ends.

The chain couples TRBV30 to TRBJ1-4, with D hard to call. This TCR was recovered from a person between 18 and 65 years old who received the Ad26.COV2.S COVID-19 vaccine or a placebo. The sample consisted of peripheral blood, taken in a trial of Ad26.COV2.S vaccine versus placebo. In nucleotides, the CDR3 is TGTGCCTGGAGTCTCAACCGGGGTCCTAATGAAAAACTGTTTTTT. Translated, it gives CAWSLNRGPNEKLFF.